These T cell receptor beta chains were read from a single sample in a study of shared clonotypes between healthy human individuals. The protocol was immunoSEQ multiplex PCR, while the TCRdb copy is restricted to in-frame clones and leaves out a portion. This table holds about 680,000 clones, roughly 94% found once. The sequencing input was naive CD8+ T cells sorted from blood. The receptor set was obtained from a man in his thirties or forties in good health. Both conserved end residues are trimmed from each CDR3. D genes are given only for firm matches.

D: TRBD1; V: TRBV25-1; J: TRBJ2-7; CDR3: ASSDMGRGFEQY
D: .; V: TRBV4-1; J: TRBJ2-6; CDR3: ASSPRLGARANVLT
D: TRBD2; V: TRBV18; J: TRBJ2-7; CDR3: ASSRSTRERDEQY
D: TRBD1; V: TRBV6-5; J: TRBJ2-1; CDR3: ASSADRVEYNEQF
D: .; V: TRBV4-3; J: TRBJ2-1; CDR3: ASSQAGGFSSEMIGEQF
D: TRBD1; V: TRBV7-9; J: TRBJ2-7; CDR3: ASSKGALTPYEQY
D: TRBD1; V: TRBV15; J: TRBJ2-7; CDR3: ATSRDRSRGLEQY
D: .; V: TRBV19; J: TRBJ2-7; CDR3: ASSISSVYEQY
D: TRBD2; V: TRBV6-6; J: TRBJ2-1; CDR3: ASSYSMPLAGEQF
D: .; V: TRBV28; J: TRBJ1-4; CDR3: ATGPRVAGEKLF
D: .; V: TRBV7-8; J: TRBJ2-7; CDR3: ASSSGVMSSYEQY
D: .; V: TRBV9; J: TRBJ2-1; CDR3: ASSVEATFRDYNEQF
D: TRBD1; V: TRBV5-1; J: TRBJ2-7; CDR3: ASSPVQGQGYEQY
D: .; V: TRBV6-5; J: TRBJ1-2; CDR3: ASSPTGGAYGYT
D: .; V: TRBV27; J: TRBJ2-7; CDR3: ASSRRTSYEQY
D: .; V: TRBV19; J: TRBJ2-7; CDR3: ASSPVPQTEVTSIYEQY
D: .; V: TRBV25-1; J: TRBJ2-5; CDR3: ASSESGSWDQETQY
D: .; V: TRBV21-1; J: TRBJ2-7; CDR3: ASSNCTGGSYEQY
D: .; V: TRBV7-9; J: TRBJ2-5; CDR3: ASRVSAEETQY
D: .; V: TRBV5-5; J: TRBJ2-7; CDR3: ASSRLVEEQY